The present TCR beta chain was sequenced within a study of cytomegalovirus exposure and HLA in healthy donors. As concerns this clone: Its antigen is not known.

Deletions cut 3 bases from V and 5 bases from J, with 11 bases between. Germline V gene data show CDR1 as MNHNY and CDR2 as SVGAGI (reference sequence). The CDR3 is made up of 14 amino acids. Regarding the study as a whole: Cytomegalovirus-associated status was assigned to about 160 TCR beta chains. Rarity marked most TCR sequences, yet some public TCRs occurred in many donors.

PCR used 60 Vbeta primers and 13 Jbeta primers. Data came from immunoSEQ multiplex PCR; TCRdb stores just in-frame clones and leaves some out. Its listing shows about 48,000 clones. The sample taken for sequencing was PBMCs. The chain links TRBV6-6 to TRBJ2-4; perhaps TRBD2 as D (6 bases). This TCR was sampled from a woman aged 40 to 49 in good health and CMV-seronegative. DNA for the CDR3: TGTGCCAGCAGTTATGGGGGAGGTCAAAACATTCAGTACTTC. The encoded protein is CASSYGGGQNIQYF.